This record concerns one T cell receptor beta chain sequence. These data are taken from a study of shared clonotypes between healthy human individuals. Per the original data handling: ImmunoSEQ junction-only sequences lacked quality scores, so their filtering differed. The repertoire was sequenced with immunoSEQ multiplex PCR; TCRdb's copy has only in-frame clones and lacks some. D and trimming were read from the DNA, whereas the V and J calls and clone size are those reported in that table. Among around 510,000 clones, 90% to 96% were seen once, and the ten largest hold 0.05% to 0.08%. Sequencing was carried out using naive CD4+ T cells sorted from blood. As for subset: CD45RA+ positively selected. The receptor was isolated from a woman aged 30 to 39 in good health.

This chain's CDR3 is CASSPRDGYYEQYF. The CDR3 DNA is TGCGCCAGCAGCCCCCGGGACGGGTACTACGAGCAGTACTTC. This chain joins TRBV5-1 and TRBJ2-7; D could derive from TRBD1 or TRBD2 (5 bases each). Per the germline V gene, CDR1 is SGHRS and CDR2 is YFSETQ. The CDR3 is 14 residues long. V lost 4 bases to trimming and J lost 3 bases, with 14 bases between them.